Below, 21 T cell receptor beta chains from the same sample are listed, as sequenced in a study of shared clonotypes between healthy human individuals. Only in-frame clones appear in the TCRdb table, and some are missing; sequencing was by immunoSEQ multiplex PCR. The sample has about 1 million clones, approximately 72% seen once. Sequenced input: memory CD4+ T cells sorted from blood. This sample's subset: CD45RA-negative fraction. The receptors shown here come from a man younger than 35 in good health.

The CDR3 region is CASSVSQGGETQYF. The CDR3 nucleotides are TGTGCCAGCAGCGTGAGTCAGGGAGGAGAGACCCAGTACTTC. The genes are TRBV13 and TRBJ2-5; tentative D call: TRBD2 (6 bases). CDR3 length equals 14 residues. V was pared by 5 bases and J by 4 bases, with 14 bases between. Germline loops: CDR1 PRHDT, CDR2 FYEKMQ (reference sequence).

Only a few counts were recorded for this clone. This rearrangement joins TRBV5-1 to TRBJ2-7, with D possibly called TRBD1 or TRBD2 (5 bases each). Germline V lookup: CDR1 SGHRS, CDR2 YFSETQ. V gave up 4 bases and J gave up 2 bases, with 13 bases separating them. This CDR3 is built from 14 residues. The CDR3: CASSERGPPYEQYF. The CDR3 nucleotides read TGCGCCAGCAGCGAGAGGGGCCCCCCCTACGAGCAGTACTTC.

CDR3 region: CASSLDKYGTLNEKLFF. CDR3 DNA: TGTGCCAGCAGCTTAGATAAATACGGGACGCTAAATGAAAAACTGTTTTTT. This sequence joins TRBV11-2 and TRBJ1-4; perhaps TRBD1 as D (5 bases). This CDR3 region has 17 residues. Trimming pared 0 bases from V and 5 bases from J, leaving 16 bases between. Germline CDR1 and CDR2: SGHAT and FQNNGV.

The chain uses TRBV7-2 and TRBJ1-2; 7 bases agree with TRBD1. Germline V gene data show CDR1 as SGHTA and CDR2 as FQGNSA. The CDR3 totals 15 residues. With V trimmed by 2 bases and J by 5 bases, 8 bases remained unmatched. CDR3 protein: CASSLTSGTAYGYTF. CDR3 DNA: TGTGCCAGCAGCTTAACTTCCGGGACAGCTTATGGCTACACCTTC.

This chain joins TRBV2 and TRBJ2-2; tentatively, D is TRBD2 (6 bases). V lost 9 bases, J lost 1 base, and 9 bases lay in between. This CDR3 contains 13 residues. From germline, CDR1 is SNHLY and CDR2 FYNNEI. The CDR3 is CARGTQNTGELFF. The CDR3 DNA reads as TGTGCCAGAGGGACTCAGAACACCGGGGAGCTGTTTTTT.

The rearrangement joins TRBV7-9 to TRBJ2-5; tentatively, D is TRBD1 or TRBD2 (5 bases each). Germline loops: CDR1 SEHNR, CDR2 FQNEAQ (reference sequence). The CDR3 has 16 residues. V gave up 4 bases and J gave up 3 bases, with 18 bases separating them. The DNA of the CDR3 is TGTGCCAGCAGCTCCCTTGGATTTGGGGGAAAAGAGACCCAGTACTTC. Amino acid sequence: CASSSLGFGGKETQYF. Based on the CDR3 plus reference TRBV7-9 and TRBJ2-5, the full variable domain is DTGVSQNPRHKITKRGQNVTFRCDPISEHNRLYWYRQTLGQGPEFLTYFQNEAQLEKSRLLSDRFSAERPKGSFSTLEIQRTEQGDSAMYLCASSSLGFGGKETQYFGPGTRLLVL.

V and J are TRBV6-1 and TRBJ1-3, with D unresolved. V dropped 2 bases and J dropped 2 bases, with 10 bases sitting between them. The CDR3 is made up of 15 amino acids. Germline assignment: CDR1 MNHNS and CDR2 SASEGT. CDR3 coding DNA: TGTGCCAGCAGTGAAAGGGAGGCTACTGGAAACACCATATATTTT. Translation gives CASSEREATGNTIYF.

Notes on this clone: Within the sample, other DNA sequences also encode this same CDR3. The V and J genes are TRBV10-1 and TRBJ2-7; D tentatively reads TRBD1 or TRBD2 (6 bases each). Trimming took 3 bases from V and 1 from J, leaving 7 bases between them. CDR3 size: 13 residues. Germline V gives CDR1 WNHNN, CDR2 SYGVQD (reference sequence). CDR3: CASSEGGSYEQYF. DNA of the CDR3: TGCGCCAGCAGTGAAGGGGGGTCCTACGAGCAGTACTTC.

This clone appeared a few times. This chain joins TRBV6-5 and TRBJ2-5, with a possible D match to TRBD1 (6 bases). This CDR3 is 14 amino acids long. In germline, CDR1 is MNHEY, CDR2 SVGAGI. V lost 7 bases and J 4 bases, leaving 16 bases between the germline ends. DNA of the CDR3: TGTGCCAGCACCGCAGGGACAATCGGAGAGACCCAGTACTTC. The encoded protein is CASTAGTIGETQYF.

This clone has just one count. The genes are TRBV5-8 and TRBJ1-1, with TRBD1 as a possible D gene (5 bases). The germline CDR1 and CDR2 sequences are SGHTS and YDEGEE. Trimming took off 4 bases at V and 2 bases at J, with 12 bases between the two ends. This CDR3 has 14 residues. In nucleotides, the CDR3 is TGTGCCAGCAGCCGAGGGGAGGTTAACACTGAAGCTTTCTTT. Amino acid sequence: CASSRGEVNTEAFF.

The chain uses TRBV5-1 and TRBJ2-5, with a weak D call TRBD1 (5 bases). Trimming stripped 4 bases from V and 0 bases from J, with 13 bases between. This CDR3 region has 15 residues. Looked up from germline, CDR1 is SGHRS and CDR2 is YFSETQ. This chain's CDR3 is CASSPTDSHQETQYF. The CDR3 DNA sequence: TGCGCCAGCAGCCCGACAGACTCTCACCAAGAGACCCAGTACTTC.

The CDR3 bases are TGCGCCAGCAGCTTTAGGGGCTTCGACACTGAAGCTTTCTTT. Translated: CASSFRGFDTEAFF. V usage is TRBV5-1 and J usage is TRBJ1-1; the D gene is possibly TRBD1 (5 bases). The CDR3 loop spans 14 amino acids. Per the germline V gene, CDR1 is SGHRS and CDR2 is YFSETQ. Trimming pared 2 bases from V and 3 bases from J, leaving 11 bases between.

V and J are TRBV4-3 and TRBJ1-5; possible D gene TRBD1, 6 bases. The germline V gene has CDR1 LGHNA and CDR2 YSLEER. There are 15 residues in the CDR3. V lost 2 bases and J 2 bases, leaving 10 bases between the germline ends. CDR3 DNA: TGCGCCAGCAGCCAACATTACAGGGGCAATCAGCCCCAGCATTTT. Protein sequence: CASSQHYRGNQPQHF.

The gene calls are TRBV19 and TRBJ1-5, with D tentatively TRBD1 (5 bases). Germline-derived CDR1 and CDR2 are LNHDA and SQIVND (reference sequence). The V end lost 7 bases, the J end lost 7 bases, and 17 bases lay between the germline ends. The CDR3 length is 14 residues. CDR3 nucleotide sequence: TGTGCCAGTACCCTGACGGGGGGGGGACAGCCCCAGCATTTT. This codes for CASTLTGGGQPQHF.

Concerning this clone: A much larger clone lies one base from this, so it may be a read error. The V gene is TRBV21-1, the J gene TRBJ2-7; TRBD2, the table's D call, was not compared with the DNA. TRBV21-1 is listed as a pseudogene. This CDR3 has 10 amino acids. The DNA for the CDR3 is TGTGCCAGCAGCCTCTACGAGCAGTACTTC. Encoded protein: CASSLYEQYF.

Details on this clone: An end of the junction does not agree with germline; a read error may underlie this. This rearrangement joins TRBV7-7 to TRBJ2-5, with D uncertain. CDR3 length equals 12 residues. The germline CDR1 and CDR2 sequences are SSHAT and FNYEAQ (reference sequence). CDR3 protein: CASSLQGETQYF. The CDR3 bases are TGTGCTAGCAGCTTGCAAGGAGAGACCCAGTACTTC.

A single count supports this clone. J is TRBJ2-7 and V is TRBV2; 7 bases agree with TRBD2. Germline lookup yields CDR1 SNHLY and CDR2 FYNNEI. The CDR3 covers 14 residues. Trimming removed 6 bases from V and 2 bases from J; junction bases left unmatched: 7. CDR3 residues: CASSDREVAYEQYF. For the CDR3, the DNA is TGTGCCAGCAGCGACCGGGAGGTGGCCTACGAGCAGTACTTC.

The rearrangement links TRBV11-2 to TRBJ2-1; D gene ambiguous. This CDR3 comprises 16 residues. Per germline, CDR1 SGHAT and CDR2 FQNNGV. Trimming left V 7 bases short and J 0 bases short, with 16 bases between. Written as DNA, the CDR3 is TGTGCCAGCACCTCCGTCGGCGCGAGCTCCTACAATGAGCAGTTCTTC. It specifies CASTSVGASSYNEQFF.

The chain combines TRBV5-6 with TRBJ2-2, with D possibly matching TRBD1 (6 bases). The germline V gene has CDR1 SGHDT and CDR2 YYEEEE. Trimming took off 2 bases at V and 3 bases at J, with 8 bases between the two ends. The CDR3 totals 14 residues. The CDR3 sequence: CASSFYRDTGELFF. CDR3 sequence (DNA): TGTGCCAGCAGCTTTTACAGGGACACCGGGGAGCTGTTTTTT.

V gene TRBV5-6 combines with J gene TRBJ1-2, with 8 bases matching TRBD1. This CDR3 has 13 amino acids. The germline CDR1 and CDR2 sequences are SGHDT and YYEEEE. V lost 4 bases, J lost 4 bases, and 3 bases stayed unmatched. The chain's CDR3 is CASSPGTGYGYTF. CDR3 coding DNA: TGTGCCAGCAGCCCGGGGACAGGCTATGGCTACACCTTC.

This chain uses TRBV10-3 with TRBJ2-2, with D hard to call. CDR1 and CDR2 from the germline V gene are ENHRY and SYGVKD. This CDR3 region has 15 residues. With 10 bases removed from V and 1 base from J, the gap between germline ends came to 16 bases. CDR3 bases: TGTGCCACCTCCGACCGGCCGGGGAACACCGGGGAGCTGTTTTTT. Its translation is CATSDRPGNTGELFF.